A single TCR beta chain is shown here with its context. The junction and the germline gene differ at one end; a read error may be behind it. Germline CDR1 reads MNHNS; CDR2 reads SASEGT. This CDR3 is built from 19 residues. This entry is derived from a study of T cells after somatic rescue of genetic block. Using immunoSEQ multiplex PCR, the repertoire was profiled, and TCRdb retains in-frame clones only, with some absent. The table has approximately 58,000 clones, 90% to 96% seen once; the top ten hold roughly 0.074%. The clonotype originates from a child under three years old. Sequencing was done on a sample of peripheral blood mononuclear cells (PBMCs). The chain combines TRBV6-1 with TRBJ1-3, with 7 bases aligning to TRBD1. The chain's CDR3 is CASSEGRIRGASSGNTIYF. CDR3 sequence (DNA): TGTGCCAGCAGCGAAGGGAGGATCAGGGGGGCTTCTTCTGGAAACACCATATATTTT.